This T cell receptor beta chain was profiled in a study of blood T cell repertoires in COVID-19. Assay used: immunoSEQ multiplex PCR; TCRdb lists only in-frame clones, some missing. Of approximately 300,000 clones listed, 80% to 90% are singletons. The V segment lost 3 bases and the J segment 3 bases; nucleotides outside the gene matches: 2. Germline CDR1 SNHLY, CDR2 FYNNEI. The CDR3 consists of 16 residues. This TCR derives from a middle-aged woman with acute or convalescent COVID-19. What was sequenced was peripheral blood. This chain joins TRBV2 and TRBJ2-6, with 10 bases that match TRBD1. The CDR3 loop is CASSEDRGFGANVLTF. CDR3 nucleotide sequence: TGTGCCAGCAGTGAGGACAGGGGGTTTGGGGCCAACGTCCTGACTTTC.